Following are 30 T cell receptor beta chains from one sample sequenced in a study of blood T cells in healthy people across ages. It was with a sample-barcoded 5' primer and a J-beta primer mix that a second PCR of roughly 7 to 12 cycles was run. A single record per CDR3 protein comes from TCRdb applying MiXCR to the 5' RACE reads. The sample comprises 650,000 or so distinct CDR3 sequences, roughly half of which are singletons, and roughly 13% rests with the top ten. Sequencing used blood. The receptors here all came from a woman of 80 years or more in good health.

A remark on this clonotype: This may be a read error, as it is one base from a much larger clone. This chain uses TRBV6-1 with TRBJ1-2, with D unclear. Germline loops: CDR1 MNHNS, CDR2 SASEGT. Trimming took off 6 bases at V and 8 bases at J, with 16 bases between the two ends. The CDR3 has 13 residues. In DNA form, the CDR3 reads TGTGCCAGCAGACGGGTCAGCTCGCAAGGCTACACCTTC. It yields the protein CASRRVSSQGYTF.

This clonotype was counted a few times. This chain connects TRBV10-2 to TRBJ1-4; perhaps TRBD1 as D (5 bases). Trimming shortened V by 4 bases and J by 7 bases, and 7 bases separated the two germline ends. The CDR3 totals 12 residues. Per germline, CDR1 WSHSY and CDR2 SAAADI. The CDR3 loop is CASSGGGEKLFF. CDR3 bases: TGCGCCAGCAGTGGGGGGGGTGAAAAACTGTTTTTT.

The chain has TRBV7-3 and TRBJ2-2; D might be TRBD1 (6 bases). The V gene's germline CDR1 is SGHTA and CDR2 FQGTGA. V was cut by 3 bases and J by 4 bases, with 15 bases left in between. This CDR3 contains 16 residues. In DNA, the CDR3 is TGTGCCAGCAGCTTTCAGGGGCCCCCGGGCACCGGGGAGCTGTTTTTT. Translated, it gives CASSFQGPPGTGELFF.

This chain joins TRBV4-2 and TRBJ2-1; the match to TRBD2 covers 12 bases. With V trimmed by 4 bases and J by 7 bases, 8 bases remained unmatched. This CDR3 is built from 16 residues. Germline values: CDR1 LGHNA, CDR2 YNFKEQ. DNA of the CDR3: TGTGCCAGCAGCCCTGAGACTAGCGGGGGATCAAATGAGCAGTTCTTC. Its protein product is CASSPETSGGSNEQFF.

This chain connects TRBV11-2 to TRBJ2-7, with a tentative D call TRBD2 (5 bases). Germline V gives CDR1 SGHAT, CDR2 FQNNGV. The CDR3 consists of 14 residues. Trimming shortened V by 7 bases and J by 2 bases, and 15 bases separated the two germline ends. CDR3 coding DNA: TGTGCCAGCACCAACACCGGAGGAGCCTACGAGCAGTACTTC. The encoded protein is CASTNTGGAYEQYF. Together with reference TRBV11-2 and TRBJ2-7, the CDR3 gives the full variable domain: EAGVAQSPRYKIIEKRQSVAFWCNPISGHATLYWYQQILGQGPKLLIQFQNNGVVDDSQLPKDRFSAERLKGVDSTLKIQPAKLEDSAVYLCASTNTGGAYEQYFGPGTRLTVT.

V usage is TRBV20-1 and J usage is TRBJ2-5, with TRBD2 matching over 7 bases. The CDR3 contains 14 residues. Trimming cost V 1 base and J 4 bases; bases outside gene matches: 6. Germline CDR1 and CDR2: DFQATT and SNEGSKA (reference sequence). The CDR3 nucleotides are TGCAGTGCTAGAGTTGAGACTAGCCGAGAGACCCAGTACTTC. It encodes CSARVETSRETQYF.

This clonotype was recorded at least ten times. V and J are TRBV2 and TRBJ2-5, with D tentatively TRBD1 or TRBD2 (5 bases each). V was cut by 4 bases and J by 4 bases, with 10 bases left in between. CDR3 length: 13 amino acids. Germline-derived CDR1 and CDR2 are SNHLY and FYNNEI. This chain's CDR3 is CASSVRGRETQYF. The CDR3, as DNA: TGTGCCAGCAGTGTGAGGGGCCGAGAGACCCAGTACTTC.

The chain uses TRBV7-9 and TRBJ1-2; maybe TRBD1 (5 bases). With 0 bases removed from V and 7 bases from J, the gap between germline ends came to 6 bases. Germline V lookup: CDR1 SEHNR, CDR2 FQNEAQ (reference sequence). The CDR3 totals 12 residues. The CDR3 sequence is CASSLAQGGYTF. CDR3 sequence (DNA): TGTGCCAGCAGCTTAGCTCAGGGTGGCTACACCTTC. The whole variable domain, remainder taken from reference TRBV7-9 and TRBJ1-2, is DTGVSQNPRHKITKRGQNVTFRCDPISEHNRLYWYRQTLGQGPEFLTYFQNEAQLEKSRLLSDRFSAERPKGSFSTLEIQRTEQGDSAMYLCASSLAQGGYTFGSGTRLTVV.

As concerns this clonotype: This may be a read error, as it is one base from a much larger clone. J is TRBJ1-5 and V is TRBV6-5; possible D gene TRBD1, 5 bases. Trimming pared 8 bases from V and 3 bases from J, leaving 11 bases between. The CDR3 is 13 amino acids. Germline loops: CDR1 MNHEY, CDR2 SVGAGI. The CDR3 loop reads CASQGGDNQPQHF. CDR3 nucleotide sequence: TGTGCCAGCCAGGGTGGGGACAATCAGCCCCAGCATTTT.

This rearrangement joins TRBV15 to TRBJ1-1; D may be TRBD1 (6 bases). Trimming stripped 4 bases from V and 1 base from J, with 7 bases between. The CDR3 sequence is 13 residues long. The germline CDR1 and CDR2 sequences are LNHNV and YYDKDF (reference sequence). The CDR3 loop is CATSKGENTEAFF. The CDR3 nucleotides read TGTGCCACCAGCAAGGGGGAGAACACTGAAGCTTTCTTT. Using reference TRBV15 and TRBJ1-1 for the parts outside the CDR3, the full variable domain is DAMVIQNPRYQVTQFGKPVTLSCSQTLNHNVMYWYQQKSSQAPKLLFHYYDKDFNNEADTPDNFQSRRPNTSFCFLDIRSPGLGDTAMYLCATSKGENTEAFFGQGTRLTVV.

V and J are TRBV2 and TRBJ2-5, with D perhaps TRBD1 or TRBD2 (5 bases each). Germline V gives CDR1 SNHLY, CDR2 FYNNEI. CDR3 length: 12 amino acids. The V and J ends lost 8 bases and 5 bases respectively, with 12 bases between them. The CDR3 protein is CASGDLRETQYF. The CDR3 DNA is TGTGCCAGCGGGGACCTTCGGGAGACCCAGTACTTC.

This clonotype was seen many times. The V and J genes are TRBV20-1 and TRBJ2-4; 9 nucleotides align to TRBD1. This CDR3 region has 16 residues. CDR1 DFQATT and CDR2 SNEGSKA come from the germline V gene (reference sequence). With V trimmed by 5 bases and J by 7 bases, 15 bases remained unmatched. The CDR3 sequence: CSARLIFRDRENIQYF. The DNA for the CDR3 is TGCAGTGCTCGGCTCATTTTCAGGGACAGGGAGAACATTCAGTACTTC.

The chain carries TRBV6-5 and TRBJ2-7; TRBD1 might be the D (5 bases). V was trimmed by 5 bases and J by 0 bases, leaving 11 bases between them. CDR3 length: 14 residues. Germline CDR1 reads MNHEY; CDR2 reads SVGAGI. The CDR3 nucleotides read TGTGCCAGCAGTCGGACACGACTCTCCTACGAGCAGTACTTC. Translation gives CASSRTRLSYEQYF.

This clonotype was observed a handful of times. J is TRBJ2-1 and V is TRBV27, with 9 bases matching TRBD2. Germline CDR1 reads MNHEY; CDR2 reads SMNVEV (reference sequence). This CDR3 has 17 amino acids. Unmatched junction bases numbered 12, after V lost 2 bases and J lost 7 bases. The CDR3 protein is CASSLRGLAGPANEQFF. As DNA, the CDR3 is TGTGCCAGCAGTTTAAGAGGGCTAGCGGGGCCGGCGAATGAGCAGTTCTTC.

This clonotype has a count of ten or more. The rearrangement links TRBV10-3 to TRBJ2-1, with 9 bases lining up with TRBD2. CDR3 length equals 18 residues. J gave up 6 bases and V 0 bases, and 12 bases lay outside the gene matches. CDR1 is ENHRY and CDR2 is SYGVKD in the germline V gene. The CDR3 DNA sequence: TGTGCCATCAGTGAGTCGGGGGCTAGCGGGACGGGTGGCAATGAGCAGTTCTTC. Residues: CAISESGASGTGGNEQFF.

A remark on this clonotype: A junction end diverges from the germline sequence, so it may reflect a read error. The chain links TRBV24-1 to TRBJ2-2; tentatively, D is TRBD1 or TRBD2 (6 bases each). Germline lookup yields CDR1 KGHDR and CDR2 SFDVKD. CDR3 length: 15 residues. The CDR3 loop is CATSAAARDTGEPFF. The CDR3 DNA reads TGTGCCACCAGTGCCGCGGCGCGGGACACCGGGGAGCCGTTTTTT.

The chain carries TRBV7-9 and TRBJ1-1, with D tentatively TRBD1 (5 bases). The CDR3 extends over 13 amino acids. V was pared by 5 bases and J by 8 bases, with 15 bases between. CDR1 and CDR2 from the germline V gene are SEHNR and FQNEAQ (reference sequence). The CDR3 nucleotides are TGTGCCAGCAGCCCAGAGCAGGGACGGGAAGCTTTCTTT. Its translation is CASSPEQGREAFF.

The CDR3 DNA reads as TGTGCCAGCAGCCAAGATCCGGGGATGGAGACCCAGTACTTC. It is translated as CASSQDPGMETQYF. The chain couples TRBV3-1 to TRBJ2-5; D may be TRBD2 (5 bases). Per germline, CDR1 LGHDT and CDR2 YNNKEL (reference sequence). Trimming left V 0 bases short and J 5 bases short, with 10 bases between. CDR3 length: 14 residues.

In nucleotides, the CDR3 is TGCGCCAGCAGCTTCCACCCGGGGACGGACACTGAAGCTTTCTTT. This gives the protein CASSFHPGTDTEAFF. The chain is built from TRBV5-1 and TRBJ1-1; possible D gene TRBD1, 5 bases. CDR1 and CDR2 from the germline V gene are SGHRS and YFSETQ. V lost 2 bases, J lost 3 bases, and 14 bases lay in between. The CDR3 sequence is 15 residues long.

This rearrangement joins TRBV6-5 to TRBJ1-2; no definite D call. The germline V gene has CDR1 MNHEY and CDR2 SVGAGI. The CDR3 runs 11 residues. V lost 7 bases and J 5 bases, leaving 8 bases between the germline ends. This chain's CDR3 is CASNGRYGYTF. The DNA for the CDR3 is TGTGCCAGCAATGGGCGATATGGCTACACCTTC.

Comments on this clonotype: An end of the junction does not agree with germline; a read error may underlie this. The rearrangement uses TRBV6-1 and TRBJ2-7, with D possibly TRBD1 on 6 matching bases. Germline-derived CDR1 and CDR2 are MNHNS and SASEGT. The CDR3 covers 16 residues. The CDR3 nucleotides are TGTGCCAGCAGTGACGCCCGGGACATCACCCGAAACATTCAGTCCTTC. Protein product: CASSDARDITRNIQSF.

Turning to this clonotype: Germline and junction disagree at one end, which may indicate a read error. V is TRBV28 and J is TRBJ2-5; perhaps TRBD2 as D (5 bases). Germline V gives CDR1 MDHEN, CDR2 SYDVKM. This CDR3 has 13 residues. CDR3 sequence reads: CATEGAQSYEQHF. The CDR3 nucleotides are TGTGCCACCGAGGGAGCCCAATCTTACGAGCAGCACTTC.

The chain has TRBV6-6 and TRBJ2-1; 10 bases fit TRBD1. The germline CDR1 and CDR2 sequences are MNHNY and SVGAGI (reference sequence). The CDR3 sequence is 17 residues long. J lost 0 bases, V lost 4 bases, and 6 bases had no gene match. The DNA of the CDR3 is TGTGCCAGCAGTTCCCGGGACAGGGGTTTCTCCTACAATGAGCAGTTCTTC. It is translated as CASSSRDRGFSYNEQFF.

Turning to this clonotype: A clone one base away is much larger, so this may be a read error. The chain's CDR3 is CASSLSGVAYNEQYF. CDR3 nucleotide sequence: TGCGCCAGCAGCTTGTCTGGGGTTGCCTACAATGAGCAGTACTTC. The V gene is TRBV5-1, the J gene TRBJ2-1; D is unresolved. Near its end, the DNA agrees better with TRBJ2-7, so the J call may be wrong. From germline, CDR1 is SGHRS and CDR2 YFSETQ. The CDR3 is 15 residues long.

The V gene is TRBV29-1, the J gene TRBJ2-1, with D maybe TRBD1 (6 bases). V was clipped by 4 bases and J by 3 bases, with 7 bases between them. Germline loops: CDR1 SQVTM, CDR2 ANQGSEA. CDR3 length: 12 residues. CDR3 amino acids: CSVARGYNEQFF. The CDR3 DNA reads TGCAGCGTTGCCAGGGGCTACAATGAGCAGTTCTTC.

This clonotype was observed a handful of times. This chain uses TRBV29-1 with TRBJ2-1; unclear D gene. The better agreement between TRBJ2-7 and the DNA end casts doubt on the J call. CDR1 is SQVTM and CDR2 is ANQGSEA in the germline V gene. CDR3 length equals 14 residues. The CDR3 here is CSVEGRSSYNEQYF. Written as DNA, the CDR3 is TGCAGCGTTGAAGGGAGAAGCTCCTACAATGAGCAGTACTTC.

Concerning this clonotype itself: A much bigger clone sits one base away, suggesting this may be a read error. The V and J genes are TRBV18 and TRBJ2-1; 7 bases map to TRBD1. This CDR3 has 13 residues. Germline values: CDR1 KGHSH, CDR2 LQKENI. V was clipped by 8 bases and J by 4 bases; unmatched bases: 5. CDR3 nucleotides: TGTGCCAGCGCACAGACAGGGTACAATGAGCAGTTCTTC. It specifies CASAQTGYNEQFF. Supplemented by reference TRBV18 and TRBJ2-1, the full variable domain reads NAGVMQNPRHLVRRRGQEARLRCSPMKGHSHVYWYRQLPEEGLKFMVYLQKENIIDESGMPKERFSAEFPKEGPSILRIQQVVRGDSAAYFCASAQTGYNEQFFGPGTRLTVL.

The chain links TRBV12-3 or TRBV12-4 to TRBJ2-2; D perhaps matches TRBD1 (6 bases). Trimming cost V 5 bases and J 3 bases, with 10 bases left between them. The CDR3 contains 14 residues. The CDR3 loop reads CASSNTGHTGELFF. The CDR3 DNA follows: TGTGCCAGCAGTAATACAGGGCACACCGGGGAGCTGTTTTTT.

There are a few counts of this clonotype. This chain links TRBV5-1 with TRBJ2-5, with 7 bases fitting TRBD1. The J call may be faulty, since TRBJ2-7 better matches the DNA end. The length of the CDR3 is 12 residues. Germline V CDR1 and CDR2: SGHRS, YFSETQ. The CDR3 DNA is TGCGCCAGCAGTTCACAGGGGTGCGAGCAGTACTTC. It translates to CASSSQGCEQYF.

The rearrangement uses TRBV20-1 and TRBJ2-4, with D hard to call. Trimming took off 1 base at V and 1 base at J, with 8 bases between the two ends. The V gene's germline CDR1 is DFQATT and CDR2 SNEGSKA (reference sequence). This CDR3 region has 14 residues. This chain's CDR3 is CSARVPDAKNIQYF. CDR3 DNA: TGCAGTGCTAGAGTCCCAGACGCCAAAAACATTCAGTACTTC.